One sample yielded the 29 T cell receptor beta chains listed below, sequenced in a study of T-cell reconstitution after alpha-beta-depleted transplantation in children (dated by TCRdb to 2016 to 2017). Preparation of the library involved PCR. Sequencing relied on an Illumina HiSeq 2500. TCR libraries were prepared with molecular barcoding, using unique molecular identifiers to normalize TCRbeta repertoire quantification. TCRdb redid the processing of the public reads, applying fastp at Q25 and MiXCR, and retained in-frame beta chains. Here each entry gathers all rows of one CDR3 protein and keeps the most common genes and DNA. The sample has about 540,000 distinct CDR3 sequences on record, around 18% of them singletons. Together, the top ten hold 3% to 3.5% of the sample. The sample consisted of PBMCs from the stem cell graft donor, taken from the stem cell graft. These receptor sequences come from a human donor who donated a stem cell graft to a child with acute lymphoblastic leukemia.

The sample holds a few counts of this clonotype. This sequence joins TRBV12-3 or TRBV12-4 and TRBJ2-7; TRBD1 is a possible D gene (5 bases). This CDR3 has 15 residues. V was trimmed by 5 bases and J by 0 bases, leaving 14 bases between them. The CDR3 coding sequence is TGTGCCAGCAGTCCACAGGCCCTCAGCTCCTACGAGCAGTACTTC. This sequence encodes CASSPQALSSYEQYF.

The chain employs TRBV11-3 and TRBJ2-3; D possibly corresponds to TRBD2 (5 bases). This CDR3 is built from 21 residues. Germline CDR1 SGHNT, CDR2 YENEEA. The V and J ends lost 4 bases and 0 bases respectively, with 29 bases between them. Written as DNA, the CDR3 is TGTGCCAGCAGCTCCCCAAGAGGAGGAAATTTTAAAACCGCTAGCACAGATACGCAGTATTTT. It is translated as CASSSPRGGNFKTASTDTQYF.

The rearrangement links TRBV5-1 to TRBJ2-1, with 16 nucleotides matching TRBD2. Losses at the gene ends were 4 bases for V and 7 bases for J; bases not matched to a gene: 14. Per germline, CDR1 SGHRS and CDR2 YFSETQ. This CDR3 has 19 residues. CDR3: CASSEVPGLAGGQWNEQFF. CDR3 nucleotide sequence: TGCGCCAGCAGCGAAGTCCCGGGACTAGCGGGAGGGCAGTGGAATGAGCAGTTCTTC.

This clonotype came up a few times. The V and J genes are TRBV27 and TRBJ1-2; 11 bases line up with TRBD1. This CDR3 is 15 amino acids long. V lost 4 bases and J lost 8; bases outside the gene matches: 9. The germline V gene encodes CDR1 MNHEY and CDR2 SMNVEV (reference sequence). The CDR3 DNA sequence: TGTGCCAGCAGTTCTTGGACAGGGGGCGAACGGGGCTACACCTTC. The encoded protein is CASSSWTGGERGYTF.

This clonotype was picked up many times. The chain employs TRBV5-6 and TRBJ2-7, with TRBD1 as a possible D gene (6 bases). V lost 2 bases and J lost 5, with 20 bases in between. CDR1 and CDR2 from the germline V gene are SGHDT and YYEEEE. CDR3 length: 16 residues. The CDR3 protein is CASSFLLLQGEDEQYF. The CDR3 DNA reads TGTGCCAGCAGCTTCCTTCTCCTACAGGGAGAGGACGAGCAGTACTTC.

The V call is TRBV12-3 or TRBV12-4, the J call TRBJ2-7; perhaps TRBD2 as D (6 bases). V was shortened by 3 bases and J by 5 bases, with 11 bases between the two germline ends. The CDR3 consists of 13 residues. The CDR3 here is CASSFFGGDEQYF. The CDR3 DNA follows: TGTGCCAGCAGTTTTTTTGGAGGGGACGAGCAGTACTTC.

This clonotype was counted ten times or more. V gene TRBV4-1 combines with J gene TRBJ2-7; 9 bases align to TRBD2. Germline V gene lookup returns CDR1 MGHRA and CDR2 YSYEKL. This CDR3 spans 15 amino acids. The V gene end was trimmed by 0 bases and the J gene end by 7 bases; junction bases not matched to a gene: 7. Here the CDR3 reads CASSQEGLAGREQYF. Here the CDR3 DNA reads TGCGCCAGCAGCCAAGAGGGCCTAGCGGGAAGGGAGCAGTACTTC.

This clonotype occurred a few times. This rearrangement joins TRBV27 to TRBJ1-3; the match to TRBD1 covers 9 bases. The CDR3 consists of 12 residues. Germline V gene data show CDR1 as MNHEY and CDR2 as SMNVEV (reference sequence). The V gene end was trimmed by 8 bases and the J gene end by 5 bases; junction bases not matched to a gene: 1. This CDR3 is CASGQGRNTIYF. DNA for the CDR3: TGTGCCAGCGGACAGGGGCGAAACACCATATATTTT.

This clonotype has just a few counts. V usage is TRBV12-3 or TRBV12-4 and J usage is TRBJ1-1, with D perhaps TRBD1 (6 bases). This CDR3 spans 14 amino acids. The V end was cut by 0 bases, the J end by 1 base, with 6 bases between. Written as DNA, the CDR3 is TGTGCCAGCAGTTTAGCACAGGGGAACACTGAAGCTTTCTTT. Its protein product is CASSLAQGNTEAFF.

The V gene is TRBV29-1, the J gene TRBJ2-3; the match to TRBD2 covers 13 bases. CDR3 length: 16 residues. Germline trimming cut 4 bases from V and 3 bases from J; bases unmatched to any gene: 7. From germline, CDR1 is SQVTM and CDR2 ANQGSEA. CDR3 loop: CSVGLAGGGGTDTQYF. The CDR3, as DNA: TGCAGCGTTGGACTAGCGGGAGGAGGAGGTACAGATACGCAGTATTTT.

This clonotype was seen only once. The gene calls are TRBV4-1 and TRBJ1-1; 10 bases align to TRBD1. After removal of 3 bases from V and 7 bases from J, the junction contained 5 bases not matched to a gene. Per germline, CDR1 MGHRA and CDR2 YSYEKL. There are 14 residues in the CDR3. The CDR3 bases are TGCGCCAGCAGCCACCCGACAGGGGGCGGTGAAGCTTTCTTT. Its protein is CASSHPTGGGEAFF.

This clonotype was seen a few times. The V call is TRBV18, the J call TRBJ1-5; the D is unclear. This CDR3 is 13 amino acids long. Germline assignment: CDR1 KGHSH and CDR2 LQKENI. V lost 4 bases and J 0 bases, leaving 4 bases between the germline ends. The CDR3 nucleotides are TGTGCCAGCTCACACAATAGCAATCAGCCCCAGCATTTT. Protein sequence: CASSHNSNQPQHF.

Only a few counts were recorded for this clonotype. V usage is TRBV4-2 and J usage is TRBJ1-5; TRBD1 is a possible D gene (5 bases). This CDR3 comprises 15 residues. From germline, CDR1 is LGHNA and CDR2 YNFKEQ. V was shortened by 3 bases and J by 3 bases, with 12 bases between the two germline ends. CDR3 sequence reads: CASSQEATVNQPQHF. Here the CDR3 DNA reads TGTGCCAGCAGCCAGGAGGCGACAGTCAATCAGCCCCAGCATTTT.

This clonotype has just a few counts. Written as DNA, the CDR3 is TGTGCCACCAGCAGCCCTTTAGAGTCAGGGGTGTATCAGCCCCAGCATTTT. This translates into CATSSPLESGVYQPQHF. The rearrangement links TRBV15 to TRBJ1-5; TRBD1 might be the D (6 bases). V was pared by 3 bases and J by 5 bases, with 20 bases between. The germline gives CDR1 LNHNV, CDR2 YYDKDF (reference sequence). CDR3 length equals 17 residues. The full variable domain, with the rest looked up from reference TRBV15 and TRBJ1-5, is DAMVIQNPRYQVTQFGKPVTLSCSQTLNHNVMYWYQQKSSQAPKLLFHYYDKDFNNEADTPDNFQSRRPNTSFCFLDIRSPGLGDTAMYLCATSSPLESGVYQPQHFGDGTRLSIL.

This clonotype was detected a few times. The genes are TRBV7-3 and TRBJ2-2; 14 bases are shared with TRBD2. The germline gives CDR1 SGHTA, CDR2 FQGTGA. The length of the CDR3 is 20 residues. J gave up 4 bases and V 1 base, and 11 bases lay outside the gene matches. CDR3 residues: CASSLKARTSGRPSTGELFF. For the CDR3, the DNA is TGTGCCAGCAGCTTAAAGGCCCGGACTAGCGGGAGGCCTTCCACCGGGGAGCTGTTTTTT.

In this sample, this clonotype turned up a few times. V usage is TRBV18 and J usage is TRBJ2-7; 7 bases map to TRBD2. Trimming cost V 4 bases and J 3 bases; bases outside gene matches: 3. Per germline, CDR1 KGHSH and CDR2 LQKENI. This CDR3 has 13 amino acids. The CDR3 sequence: CASSRGLYYEQYF. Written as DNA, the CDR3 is TGTGCCAGCTCACGGGGACTATACTACGAGCAGTACTTC.

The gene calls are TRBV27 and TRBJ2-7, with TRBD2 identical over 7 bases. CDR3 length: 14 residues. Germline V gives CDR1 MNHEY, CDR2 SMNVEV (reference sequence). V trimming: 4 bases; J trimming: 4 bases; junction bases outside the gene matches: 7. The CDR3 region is CASSSTSEGYEQYF. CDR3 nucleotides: TGTGCCAGCAGTTCCACTAGCGAAGGATACGAGCAGTACTTC.

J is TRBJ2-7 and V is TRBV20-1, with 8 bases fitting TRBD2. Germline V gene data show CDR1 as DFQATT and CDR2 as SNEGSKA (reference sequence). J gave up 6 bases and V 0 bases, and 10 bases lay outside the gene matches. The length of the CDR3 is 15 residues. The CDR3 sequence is CSARDRAGVEGEQYF. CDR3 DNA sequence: TGCAGTGCTAGAGATCGAGCGGGAGTGGAAGGCGAGCAGTACTTC.

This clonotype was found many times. The CDR3 sequence: CASNSQAGITDTQYF. For the CDR3, the DNA is TGCGCCAGCAACTCTCAAGCGGGCATCACAGATACGCAGTATTTT. This chain uses TRBV5-1 with TRBJ2-3; possible D gene TRBD2, 6 bases. CDR1 and CDR2 from the germline V gene are SGHRS and YFSETQ. This CDR3 contains 15 residues. The ends were cut back, 6 bases at V and 2 bases at J, with 16 bases in the middle.

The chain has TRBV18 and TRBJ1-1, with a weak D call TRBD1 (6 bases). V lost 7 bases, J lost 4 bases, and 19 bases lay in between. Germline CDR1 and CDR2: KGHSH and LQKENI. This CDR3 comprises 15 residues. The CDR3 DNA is TGTGCCAGCTTTTCGGGGGGGGCGGTTGGCACTGAAGCTTTCTTT. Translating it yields CASFSGGAVGTEAFF.

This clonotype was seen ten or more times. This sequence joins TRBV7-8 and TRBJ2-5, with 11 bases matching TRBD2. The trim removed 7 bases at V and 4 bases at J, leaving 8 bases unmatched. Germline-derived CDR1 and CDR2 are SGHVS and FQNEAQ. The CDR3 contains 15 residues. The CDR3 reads CASKNAGTSGETQYF. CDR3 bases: TGTGCCAGCAAGAATGCAGGGACTAGCGGAGAGACCCAGTACTTC.

The CDR3 sequence: CASGRGTTDTQYF. Written as DNA, the CDR3 is TGTGCCAGCGGGCGTGGAACCACAGATACGCAGTATTTT. The chain joins TRBV21-1 to TRBJ2-3; the table names TRBD1, a call not compared with the DNA. TRBV21-1 is marked as a pseudogene. This CDR3 region has 13 residues.

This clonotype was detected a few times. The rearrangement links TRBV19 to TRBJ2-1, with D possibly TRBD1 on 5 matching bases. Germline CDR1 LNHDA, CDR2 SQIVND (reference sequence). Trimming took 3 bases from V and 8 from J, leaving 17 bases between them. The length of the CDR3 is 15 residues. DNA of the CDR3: TGTGCCAGTAGTATGTCCATGGGGCCCCGGGATGAGCAGTTCTTC. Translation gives CASSMSMGPRDEQFF. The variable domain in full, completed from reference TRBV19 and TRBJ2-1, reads DGGITQSPKYLFRKEGQNVTLSCEQNLNHDAMYWYRQDPGQGLRLIYYSQIVNDFQKGDIAEGYSVSREKKESFPLTVTSAQKNPTAFYLCASSMSMGPRDEQFFGPGTRLTVL.

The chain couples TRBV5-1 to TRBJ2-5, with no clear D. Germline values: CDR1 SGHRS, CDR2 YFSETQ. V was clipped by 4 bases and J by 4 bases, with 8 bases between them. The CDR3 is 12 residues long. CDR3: CASSESSETQYF. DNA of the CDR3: TGCGCCAGCAGCGAATCCTCAGAGACCCAGTACTTC.

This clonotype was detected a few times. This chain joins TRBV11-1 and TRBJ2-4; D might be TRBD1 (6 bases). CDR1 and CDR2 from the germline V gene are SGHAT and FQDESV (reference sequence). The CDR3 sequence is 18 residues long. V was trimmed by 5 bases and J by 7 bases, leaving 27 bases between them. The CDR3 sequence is CASSNRPRARGDSNIQYF. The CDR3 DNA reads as TGTGCCAGCAGCAATAGGCCCCGGGCCAGGGGAGATTCGAACATTCAGTACTTC.

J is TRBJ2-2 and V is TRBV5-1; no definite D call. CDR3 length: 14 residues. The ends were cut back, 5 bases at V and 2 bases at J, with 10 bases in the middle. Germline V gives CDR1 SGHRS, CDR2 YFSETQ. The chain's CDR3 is CASRGPVNTGELFF. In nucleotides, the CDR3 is TGCGCCAGCAGAGGACCTGTTAACACCGGGGAGCTGTTTTTT.

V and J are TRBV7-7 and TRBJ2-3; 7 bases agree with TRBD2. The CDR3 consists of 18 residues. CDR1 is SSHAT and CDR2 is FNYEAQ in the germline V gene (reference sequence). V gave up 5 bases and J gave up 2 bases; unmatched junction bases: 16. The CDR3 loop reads CASSHVPIVRESTDTQYF. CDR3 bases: TGTGCCAGCAGCCACGTCCCGATTGTGCGGGAGTCCACAGATACGCAGTATTTT.

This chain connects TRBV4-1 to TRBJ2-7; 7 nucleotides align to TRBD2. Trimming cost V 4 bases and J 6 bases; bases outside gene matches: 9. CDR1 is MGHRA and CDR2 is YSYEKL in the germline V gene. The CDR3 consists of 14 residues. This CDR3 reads CASSPMAAGVEQYF. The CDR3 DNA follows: TGCGCCAGCAGCCCCATGGCGGCGGGAGTCGAGCAGTACTTC.

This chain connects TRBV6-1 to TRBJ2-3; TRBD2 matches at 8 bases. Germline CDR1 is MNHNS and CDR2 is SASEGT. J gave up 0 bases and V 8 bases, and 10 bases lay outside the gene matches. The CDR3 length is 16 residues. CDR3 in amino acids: CASRFASGLSTDTQYF. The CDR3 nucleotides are TGTGCCAGCCGGTTTGCTAGCGGGTTAAGCACAGATACGCAGTATTTT.